This T cell receptor (beta chain) was captured in a study of cytomegalovirus exposure and HLA in healthy donors. Study-level results: Per published accounts, TCR beta sequences correctly predicted the HLA-A and HLA-B alleles of most subjects. What a later analysis showed was that several of the most significant clusters appeared linked to common viral pathogens.

The records do not include a CMV serostatus for this donor. V lost 0 bases and J 2 bases, leaving 6 bases between the germline ends. The CDR3 length is 14 residues. The germline gives CDR1 SGDLS, CDR2 YYNGEE. Regarding this clone: As yet, its antigen is unknown.

With 60 Vbeta and 13 Jbeta primers, the PCR was carried out. The data were produced by immunoSEQ multiplex PCR, yet TCRdb's version contains in-frame clones alone and is incomplete. The table has about 82,000 clones, under 80% seen once. Sequences were obtained from PBMCs. The source is a human donor in good health. The chain is built from TRBV9 and TRBJ2-1, with D perhaps matching TRBD2 (6 bases). The CDR3 protein is CASSVGGAYNEQFF. CDR3 sequence (DNA): TGTGCCAGCAGCGTAGGCGGGGCCTACAATGAGCAGTTCTTC.